The rows below give T cell receptor beta chains drawn from one sample of a study of post-analysis software for immune sequencing data. TCRdb used MiXCR to reprocess the PCR reads, holding one entry per CDR3 protein. The sample records around 260,000 distinct CDR3 sequences, about 38% being singletons. Sequenced material: blood. These receptors were taken from a girl under 18 with multiple sclerosis. Each CDR3 is given with its conserved first and last residue. Each record gives: V gene, D gene, clone size, J gene, CDR3 protein, CDR3 DNA. A D gene is named only where the DNA matches it firmly. Not all rows give a size; the values are once, few, many and, for expanded clones, a class.

v_gene: TRBV29-1
d_gene: NA
abundance: many
j_gene: TRBJ1-5
CDR3aa: CSVAENQNQPQHF
CDR3nt: TGCAGCGTTGCCGAGAATCAGAATCAGCCCCAGCATTTT

v_gene: TRBV15
d_gene: NA
abundance: NA
j_gene: TRBJ2-5
CDR3aa: CATSRDEGSQETQYF
CDR3nt: TGTGCCACCAGCAGAGATGAGGGCTCTCAAGAGACCCAGTACTTC

v_gene: TRBV21-1
d_gene: NA
abundance: few
j_gene: TRBJ1-4
CDR3aa: CASSRPKGTGIRATNEKLFF
CDR3nt: TGTGCCAGCAGCCGACCGAAAGGGACAGGGATACGTGCAACTAATGAAAAACTGTTTTTT

v_gene: TRBV4-1
d_gene: TRBD1
abundance: many
j_gene: TRBJ1-4
CDR3aa: CASSYKAHRGTNEKLFF
CDR3nt: TGCGCCAGCAGCTACAAAGCCCACAGGGGAACTAATGAAAAACTGTTTTTT

v_gene: TRBV7-9
d_gene: NA
abundance: many
j_gene: TRBJ2-7
CDR3aa: CASSLDSAGAAYEQYF
CDR3nt: TGTGCCAGCAGCTTAGACTCTGCTGGGGCGGCCTACGAGCAGTACTTC

v_gene: TRBV20-1
d_gene: TRBD2
abundance: NA
j_gene: TRBJ2-3
CDR3aa: CSAGLAGGADTQYF
CDR3nt: TGCAGTGCCGGACTAGCGGGAGGAGCAGATACGCAGTATTTT

v_gene: TRBV4-1
d_gene: NA
abundance: NA
j_gene: TRBJ1-5
CDR3aa: CASSQTSDFSNQPQHF
CDR3nt: TGCGCCAGCAGCCAGACTTCGGACTTTAGCAATCAGCCCCAGCATTTT

v_gene: TRBV20-1
d_gene: TRBD1
abundance: NA
j_gene: TRBJ1-2
CDR3aa: CSAEDRRVGTGEFYGYTF
CDR3nt: TGCAGTGCCGAAGATCGTCGAGTCGGGACAGGGGAATTCTATGGCTACACCTTC

v_gene: TRBV7-3
d_gene: NA
abundance: NA
j_gene: TRBJ2-5
CDR3aa: CASSLNGGPNEQYF
CDR3nt: TGTGCCAGCAGCCTTAACGGGGGGCCCAATGAGCAGTACTTC

v_gene: TRBV29-1
d_gene: NA
abundance: many
j_gene: TRBJ2-4
CDR3aa: CSVEVRLAKNIQYF
CDR3nt: TGCAGCGTTGAGGTGCGCCTAGCCAAAAACATTCAGTACTTC

v_gene: TRBV13
d_gene: NA
abundance: few
j_gene: TRBJ2-5
CDR3aa: CASSLAVLAETQYF
CDR3nt: TGTGCCAGCAGCTTAGCGGTACTCGCGGAGACCCAGTACTTC

v_gene: TRBV5-1
d_gene: TRBD1
abundance: NA
j_gene: TRBJ1-5
CDR3aa: CASSLRQGVEQPQHF
CDR3nt: TGCGCCAGCAGCTTGAGACAGGGGGTTGAGCAGCCCCAGCATTTT

v_gene: TRBV30
d_gene: NA
abundance: many
j_gene: TRBJ2-1
CDR3aa: CAWRRLGVGEQFF
CDR3nt: TGTGCCTGGAGGAGGTTAGGGGTTGGTGAGCAGTTCTTC

v_gene: TRBV6-5
d_gene: TRBD2
abundance: many
j_gene: TRBJ2-3
CDR3aa: CASTPYLAGATDTQYF
CDR3nt: TGTGCCAGCACCCCTTACTTAGCGGGAGCCACAGATACGCAGTATTTT

v_gene: TRBV5-1
d_gene: NA
abundance: NA
j_gene: TRBJ1-5
CDR3aa: CASSLAPLRGGSQPQHF
CDR3nt: TGCGCCAGCAGCTTGGCCCCCCTTCGGGGGGGAAGCCAGCCCCAGCATTTT

v_gene: TRBV20-1
d_gene: NA
abundance: NA
j_gene: TRBJ2-7
CDR3aa: CSARGNYEQYF
CDR3nt: TGCAGTGCTAGAGGGAACTACGAGCAGTACTTC

v_gene: TRBV3-1
d_gene: TRBD2
abundance: many
j_gene: TRBJ2-3
CDR3aa: CASSREGTRGVAQYF
CDR3nt: TGTGCCAGCAGCCGGGAGGGGACGCGTGGGGTGGCGCAGTATTTT

v_gene: TRBV7-8
d_gene: TRBD1
abundance: many
j_gene: TRBJ2-1
CDR3aa: CASSFGTESEQFF
CDR3nt: TGTGCCAGCAGCTTCGGGACAGAGAGTGAGCAGTTCTTC

v_gene: TRBV9
d_gene: NA
abundance: many
j_gene: TRBJ1-2
CDR3aa: CASSVNGPLGYTF
CDR3nt: TGTGCCAGCAGCGTTAACGGACCCTTAGGCTACACCTTC

v_gene: TRBV27
d_gene: NA
abundance: many
j_gene: TRBJ2-3
CDR3aa: CASDTLGGGQTTQYF
CDR3nt: TGTGCCAGCGATACCTTGGGGGGGGGGCAAACTACGCAGTATTTT

v_gene: TRBV18
d_gene: TRBD1
abundance: many
j_gene: TRBJ2-3
CDR3aa: CATRTGGTDTQYF
CDR3nt: TGTGCCACCAGGACAGGGGGCACAGATACGCAGTATTTT